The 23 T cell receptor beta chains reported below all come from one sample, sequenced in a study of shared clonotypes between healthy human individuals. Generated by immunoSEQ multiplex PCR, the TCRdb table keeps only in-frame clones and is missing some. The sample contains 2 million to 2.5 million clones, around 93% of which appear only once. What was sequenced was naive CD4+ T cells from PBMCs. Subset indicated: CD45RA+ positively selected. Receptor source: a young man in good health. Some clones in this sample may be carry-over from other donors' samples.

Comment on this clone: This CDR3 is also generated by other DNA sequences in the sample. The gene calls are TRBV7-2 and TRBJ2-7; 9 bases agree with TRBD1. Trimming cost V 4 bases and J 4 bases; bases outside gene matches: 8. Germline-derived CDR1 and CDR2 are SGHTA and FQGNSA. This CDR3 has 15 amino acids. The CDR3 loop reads CASSSLGTGSYEQYF. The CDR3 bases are TGTGCCAGCAGCTCTCTCGGGACAGGGTCGTACGAGCAGTACTTC.

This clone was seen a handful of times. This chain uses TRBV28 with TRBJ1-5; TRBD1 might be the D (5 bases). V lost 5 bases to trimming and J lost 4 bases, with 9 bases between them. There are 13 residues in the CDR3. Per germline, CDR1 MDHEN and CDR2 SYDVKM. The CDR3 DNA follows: TGTGCCAGCAGTGGGACGGTTAATCAGCCCCAGCATTTT. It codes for CASSGTVNQPQHF.

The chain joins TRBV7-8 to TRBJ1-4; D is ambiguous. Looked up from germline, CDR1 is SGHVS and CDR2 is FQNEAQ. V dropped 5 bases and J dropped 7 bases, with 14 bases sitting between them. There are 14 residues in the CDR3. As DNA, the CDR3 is TGTGCCAGCAGCCCCCGCCCGTGGAGTGAAAAACTGTTTTTT. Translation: CASSPRPWSEKLFF. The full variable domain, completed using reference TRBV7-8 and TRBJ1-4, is GAGVSQSPRYKVAKRGQDVALRCDPISGHVSLFWYQQALGQGPEFLTYFQNEAQLDKSGLPSDRFFAERPEGSVSTLKIQRTQQEDSAVYLCASSPRPWSEKLFFGSGTQLSVL.

As DNA, the CDR3 is TGCGCCAGCAGCCCGGCCTTCGGATACAATGAAAAACTGTTTTTT. This gives the protein CASSPAFGYNEKLFF. The chain has TRBV5-1 and TRBJ1-4; the D is unclear. V lost 4 bases to trimming and J lost 5 bases, with 15 bases between them. CDR1 and CDR2 from the germline V gene are SGHRS and YFSETQ. The CDR3 contains 15 residues. Full variable domain (missing parts from reference TRBV5-1 and TRBJ1-4): KAGVTQTPRYLIKTRGQQVTLSCSPISGHRSVSWYQQTPGQGLQFLFEYFSETQRNKGNFPGRFSGRQFSNSRSEMNVSTLELGDSALYLCASSPAFGYNEKLFFGSGTQLSVL.

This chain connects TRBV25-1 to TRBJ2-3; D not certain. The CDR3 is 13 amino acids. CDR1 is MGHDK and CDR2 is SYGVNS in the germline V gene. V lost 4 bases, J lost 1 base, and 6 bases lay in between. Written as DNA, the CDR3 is TGTGCCAGCAGTGGGCTACGCACAGATACGCAGTATTTT. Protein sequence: CASSGLRTDTQYF.

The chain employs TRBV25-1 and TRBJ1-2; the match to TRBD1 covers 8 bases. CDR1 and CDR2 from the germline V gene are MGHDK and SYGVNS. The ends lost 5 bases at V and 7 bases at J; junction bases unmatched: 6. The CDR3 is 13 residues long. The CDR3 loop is CASSSTGEGGYTF. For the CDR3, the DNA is TGTGCCAGCAGTTCGACAGGGGAGGGTGGCTACACCTTC.

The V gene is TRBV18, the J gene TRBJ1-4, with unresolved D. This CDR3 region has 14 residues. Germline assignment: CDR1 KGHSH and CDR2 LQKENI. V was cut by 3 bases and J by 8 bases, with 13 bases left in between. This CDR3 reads CASSPNSGGEKLFF. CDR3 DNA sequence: TGTGCCAGCTCACCTAATTCGGGTGGAGAAAAACTGTTTTTT.

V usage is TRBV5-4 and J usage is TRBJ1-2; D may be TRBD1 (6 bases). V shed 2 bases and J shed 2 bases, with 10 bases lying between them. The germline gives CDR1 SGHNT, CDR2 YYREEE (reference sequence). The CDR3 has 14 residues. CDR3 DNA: TGTGCCAGCAGCTTAAGGGGGTTCAACTATGGCTACACCTTC. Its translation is CASSLRGFNYGYTF.

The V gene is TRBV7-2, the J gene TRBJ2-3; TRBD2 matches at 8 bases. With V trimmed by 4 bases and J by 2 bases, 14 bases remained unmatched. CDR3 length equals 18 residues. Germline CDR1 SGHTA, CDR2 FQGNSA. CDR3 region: CASSSSGSGTTLTDTQYF. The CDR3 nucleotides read TGTGCCAGCAGCTCTAGCGGGTCCGGGACTACACTCACAGATACGCAGTATTTT.

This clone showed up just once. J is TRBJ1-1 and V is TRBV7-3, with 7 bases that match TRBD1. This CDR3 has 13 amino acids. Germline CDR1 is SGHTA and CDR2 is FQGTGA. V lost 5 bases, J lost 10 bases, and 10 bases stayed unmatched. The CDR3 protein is CASSQLGTVRAFF. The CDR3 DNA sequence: TGTGCCAGCAGCCAACTCGGGACAGTAAGAGCTTTCTTT.

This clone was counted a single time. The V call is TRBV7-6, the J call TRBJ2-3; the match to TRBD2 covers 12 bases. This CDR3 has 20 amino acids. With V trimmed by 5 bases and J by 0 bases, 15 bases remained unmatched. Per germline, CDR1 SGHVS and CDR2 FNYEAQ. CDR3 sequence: CASSIRPVGTSGYSTDTQYF. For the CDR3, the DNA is TGTGCCAGCAGCATAAGGCCTGTCGGGACTAGCGGGTATAGCACAGATACGCAGTATTTT.

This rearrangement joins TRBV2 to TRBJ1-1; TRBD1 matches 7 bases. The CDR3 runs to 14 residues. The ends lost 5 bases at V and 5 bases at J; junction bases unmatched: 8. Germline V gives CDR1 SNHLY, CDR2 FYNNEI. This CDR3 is CASSPLGGLTEAFF. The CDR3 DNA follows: TGTGCCAGCAGTCCTTTAGGGGGCTTGACTGAAGCTTTCTTT.

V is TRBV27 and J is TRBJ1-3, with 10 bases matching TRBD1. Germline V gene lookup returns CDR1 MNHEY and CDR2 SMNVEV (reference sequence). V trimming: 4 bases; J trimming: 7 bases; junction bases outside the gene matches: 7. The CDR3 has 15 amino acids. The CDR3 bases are TGTGCCAGCAGTTGGGCGGGACAGGGGTGGAACACCATATATTTT. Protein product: CASSWAGQGWNTIYF.

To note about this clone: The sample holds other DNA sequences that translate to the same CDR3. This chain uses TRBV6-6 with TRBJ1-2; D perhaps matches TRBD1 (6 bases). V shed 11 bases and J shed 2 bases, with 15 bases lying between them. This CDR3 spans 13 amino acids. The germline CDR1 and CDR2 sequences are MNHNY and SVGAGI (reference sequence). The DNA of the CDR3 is TGTGCCTCCTCAGAGGACAGAAACTATGGCTACACCTTC. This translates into CASSEDRNYGYTF.

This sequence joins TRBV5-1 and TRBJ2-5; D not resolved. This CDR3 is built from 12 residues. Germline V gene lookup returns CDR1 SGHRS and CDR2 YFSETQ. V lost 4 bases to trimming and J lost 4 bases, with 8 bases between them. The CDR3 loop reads CASSQVLETQYF. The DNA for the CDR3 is TGCGCCAGCAGCCAAGTACTAGAGACCCAGTACTTC.

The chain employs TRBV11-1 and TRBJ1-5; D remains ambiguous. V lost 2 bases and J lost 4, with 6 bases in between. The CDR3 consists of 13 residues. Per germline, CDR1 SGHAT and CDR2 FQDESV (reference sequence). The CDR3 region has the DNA TGTGCCAGCAGCTTAAGTGTTAATCAGCCCCAGCATTTT. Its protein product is CASSLSVNQPQHF.

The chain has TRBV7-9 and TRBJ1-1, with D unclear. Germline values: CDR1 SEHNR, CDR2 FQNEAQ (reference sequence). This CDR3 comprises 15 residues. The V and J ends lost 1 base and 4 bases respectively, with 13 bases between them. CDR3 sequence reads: CASSLVPGLGTEAFF. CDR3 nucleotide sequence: TGTGCCAGCAGCTTAGTCCCCGGCCTGGGCACTGAAGCTTTCTTT.

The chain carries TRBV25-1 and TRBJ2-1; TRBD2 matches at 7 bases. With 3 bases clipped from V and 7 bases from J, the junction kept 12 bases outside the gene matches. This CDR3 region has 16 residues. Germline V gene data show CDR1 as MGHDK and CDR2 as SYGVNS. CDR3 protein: CASSDIQTAGANEQFF. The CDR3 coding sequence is TGTGCCAGCAGTGACATACAAACGGCGGGAGCGAATGAGCAGTTCTTC.

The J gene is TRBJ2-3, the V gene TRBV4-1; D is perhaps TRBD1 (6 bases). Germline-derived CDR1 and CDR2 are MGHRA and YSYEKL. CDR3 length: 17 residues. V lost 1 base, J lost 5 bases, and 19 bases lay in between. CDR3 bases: TGCGCCAGCAGCCAAGGGATAGCAGGGGCATTTGGAGATACGCAGTATTTT. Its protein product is CASSQGIAGAFGDTQYF.

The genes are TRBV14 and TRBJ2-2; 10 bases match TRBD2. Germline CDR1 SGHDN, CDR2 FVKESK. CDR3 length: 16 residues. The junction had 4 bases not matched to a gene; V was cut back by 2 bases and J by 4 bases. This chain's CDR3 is CASSQLAGVGTGELFF. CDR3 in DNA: TGTGCCAGCAGCCAACTAGCGGGAGTCGGCACCGGGGAGCTGTTTTTT.

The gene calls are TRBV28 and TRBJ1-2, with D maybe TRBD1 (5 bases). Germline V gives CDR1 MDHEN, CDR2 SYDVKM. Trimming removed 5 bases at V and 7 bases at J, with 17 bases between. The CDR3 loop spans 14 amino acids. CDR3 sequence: CASSQGTGLRGYTF. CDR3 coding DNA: TGTGCCAGCAGTCAAGGGACCGGACTACGTGGCTACACCTTC.

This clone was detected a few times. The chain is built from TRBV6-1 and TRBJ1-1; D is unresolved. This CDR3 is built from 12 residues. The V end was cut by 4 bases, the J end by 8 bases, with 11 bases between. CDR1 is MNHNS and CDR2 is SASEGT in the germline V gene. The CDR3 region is CASSGISVEAFF. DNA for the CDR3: TGTGCCAGCAGTGGGATTTCAGTCGAAGCTTTCTTT.

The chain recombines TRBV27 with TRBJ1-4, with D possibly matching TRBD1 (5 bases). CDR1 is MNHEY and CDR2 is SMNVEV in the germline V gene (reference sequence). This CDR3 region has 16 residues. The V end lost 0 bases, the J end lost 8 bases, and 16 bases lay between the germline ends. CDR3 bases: TGTGCCAGCAGTTTATCGAGGGGCTCGGGAGGCGAAAAACTGTTTTTT. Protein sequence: CASSLSRGSGGEKLFF.